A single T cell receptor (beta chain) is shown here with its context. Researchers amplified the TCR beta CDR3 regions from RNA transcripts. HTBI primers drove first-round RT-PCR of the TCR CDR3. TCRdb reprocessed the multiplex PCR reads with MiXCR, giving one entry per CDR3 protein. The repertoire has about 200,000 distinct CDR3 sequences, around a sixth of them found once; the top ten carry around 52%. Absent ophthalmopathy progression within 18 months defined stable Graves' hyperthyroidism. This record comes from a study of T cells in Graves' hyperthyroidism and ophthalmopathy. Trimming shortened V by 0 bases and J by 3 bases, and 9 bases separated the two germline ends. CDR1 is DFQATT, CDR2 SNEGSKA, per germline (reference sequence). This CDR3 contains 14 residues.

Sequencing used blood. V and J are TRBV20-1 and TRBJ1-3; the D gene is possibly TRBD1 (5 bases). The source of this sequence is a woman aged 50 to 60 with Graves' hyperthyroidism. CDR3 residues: CSARDREFGNTIYF. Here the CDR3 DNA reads TGCAGTGCTAGAGACAGGGAGTTTGGAAACACCATATATTTT.